The 3 T cell receptor beta chains given below trace back to one sample, sequenced in a study of beta chain features in type 1 diabetes. No antigen has been assigned to these receptors. Reverse transcription of all isolated RNA meant that expressed TCRB transcripts were sequenced. Assay: immunoSEQ multiplex PCR; the TCRdb copy retains only in-frame clones and omits some. The table has tens of thousands of clones, approximately 52% seen once; the top ten hold roughly 2.5%. Overall study findings and caveats: Type 1 diabetes patients had moderately but significantly shorter TCRB CDR3s in all four CD4+ subsets.

Material for sequencing was Tregs from blood. These receptor sequences come from a middle-aged woman with type 1 diabetes.

The chain joins TRBV4-1 to TRBJ1-1; D is ambiguous. V was shortened by 4 bases and J by 3 bases, with 18 bases between the two germline ends. Germline loops: CDR1 MGHRA, CDR2 YSYEKL. The CDR3 is 16 residues long. The CDR3 DNA reads as TGCGCCAGCAGCCCCACGTTCCGGGTGTATGACACTGAAGCTTTCTTT. It encodes CASSPTFRVYDTEAFF.

This clone showed up just a few times. J is TRBJ2-3 and V is TRBV30; D possibly corresponds to TRBD2 (5 bases). Looked up from germline, CDR1 is GTSNPN and CDR2 is SVGIG (reference sequence). This CDR3 region has 13 residues. With 3 bases removed from V and 0 bases from J, the gap between germline ends came to 7 bases. This CDR3 reads CAWRDSSTDTQYF. CDR3 DNA: TGTGCCTGGAGGGACTCAAGCACAGATACGCAGTATTTT.

There are a few counts of this clone. CDR3: CASSLGLAGDEQYF. The CDR3 nucleotides are TGTGCCAGCAGCTTAGGACTAGCGGGAGACGAGCAGTACTTC. The V and J genes are TRBV7-9 and TRBJ2-7, with 12 bases aligning to TRBD2. The CDR3 is 14 amino acids. Germline CDR1 reads SEHNR; CDR2 reads FQNEAQ (reference sequence). With V trimmed by 1 base and J by 5 bases, 0 bases remained unmatched.